This TCR beta chain was recovered during a study of identical twins. One entry per CDR3 protein results from TCRdb running MiXCR on the 5' RACE reads. Of roughly 1.6 million distinct CDR3 sequences listed, 25% to 35% are singletons. This clonotype appeared many times. The germline gives CDR1 MNHEY, CDR2 SMNVEV (reference sequence). V gave up 6 bases and J gave up 1 base, with 11 bases separating them. The CDR3 is 14 amino acids. The sample comprised cord blood. This chain uses TRBV27 with TRBJ2-3; D not resolved. The clonotype originates from a newborn girl in good health. The CDR3 nucleotides read TGTGCCAGCAGAACCAATGGGGGCACAGATACGCAGTATTTT. Its protein product is CASRTNGGTDTQYF.